A selection of T cell receptor beta chains follows, all from one sample in a study of blood T cell repertoires in COVID-19. The method was immunoSEQ multiplex PCR; TCRdb's version includes in-frame clones alone and lacks a portion of them. The sample lists approximately 98,000 clones, 88% occurring once. The sample consisted of peripheral blood. The receptors were gathered from a human donor in a cohort sampled during active COVID-19. CDR3s include the opening cysteine and the closing phenylalanine or tryptophan. The D gene is left open where the match is weak. Clone sizes are given selectively: once, few, many, or a class where the clone is expanded.

abundance,j_gene,d_gene,v_gene,CDR3nt,CDR3aa
once,TRBJ1-2,TRBD1,TRBV7-9,TGTGCCAGCAGCGCTGGACAGGGGGCCTACACCTTC,CASSAGQGAYTF
NA,TRBJ2-1,TRBD1,TRBV6-5,TGTGCCAGCAGGCAGGGACAGAACCTCTACAATGAGCAGTTCTTC,CASRQGQNLYNEQFF
NA,TRBJ2-2,TRBD1,TRBV4-1,TGCGCCAGCAGGGGACAGGGGGCGGGCGGGACTGCCACCGGGGAGCTGTTTTTT,CASRGQGAGGTATGELFF
NA,TRBJ2-3,NA,TRBV29-1,TGCAGCGTTTGGTCCTTACAACTCCAACCAGAGGGTACGCAGTATTTT,CSVWSLQLQPEGTQYF
once,TRBJ1-2,TRBD1,TRBV27,TGTGCCAGCAGTCGGACAGGGGCGGCGGGGGGCTACACCTTC,CASSRTGAAGGYTF
NA,TRBJ1-2,TRBD1,TRBV7-9,TGTGCCAGCAGCTTGGGAACAGGGGGTGAGGGCTACACCTTC,CASSLGTGGEGYTF
NA,TRBJ2-3,NA,TRBV6-5,TGTGCCAGCAGTTACTCGAGGGCCTATTATACGCAGTATTTT,CASSYSRAYYTQYF
NA,TRBJ2-1,TRBD1,TRBV7-6,TGTGCCAGCAGCTTAGCGAGGGGACAGGGGGGAAATGAGCAGTTCTTC,CASSLARGQGGNEQFF
NA,TRBJ2-3,TRBD2,TRBV7-9,TGTGCCAGCAGCCAACTGAGCGGGACGAGAGATACGCAGTATTTT,CASSQLSGTRDTQYF
NA,TRBJ2-3,NA,TRBV7-3,TGTGCCAGCAGCCCAGACTCTACCTTTGATACGCAGTATTTT,CASSPDSTFDTQYF
NA,TRBJ1-6,NA,TRBV13,TGTGCCAGCAGCTCGGCACGCGGTTCACCCCTCCACTTT,CASSSARGSPLHF
NA,TRBJ1-6,NA,TRBV24-1,TGTGCCACCAGTGATCAGGGAAAGAATTCACCCCTCCACTTT,CATSDQGKNSPLHF
NA,TRBJ2-7,TRBD2,TRBV5-1,TGCGCCAGCAGCTTGGAGGTTGGCGGGACTAGCGGGAGACGTGAGCAGTACTTC,CASSLEVGGTSGRREQYF
NA,TRBJ1-1,NA,TRBV9,TGTGCCAGCAGCGTAGTCTGGAACACTGAAGCTTTCTTT,CASSVVWNTEAFF
NA,TRBJ2-7,NA,TRBV13,TGTGCCAGCAGCCCGGATGCGGGGAAGGCCTACGAGCAGTACTTC,CASSPDAGKAYEQYF
NA,TRBJ1-1,NA,TRBV12-3/TRBV12-4,TGTGCCAGCAGTTTAGATTTGGCCGAAGCTTTCTTT,CASSLDLAEAFF